Presented here are 30 T cell receptor beta chains from one specimen sequenced in a study of identical twins. TCRdb processed the 5' RACE reads anew with MiXCR; each CDR3 protein has one entry. The table records roughly 720,000 distinct CDR3 sequences, around a sixth of them present only once. The data were also submitted as part of a second study, on T cells expressing NK-cell markers.

Material: PBMCs. All receptors derive from a woman under 30 in good health.

This clonotype was picked up a small number of times. The chain joins TRBV20-1 to TRBJ2-3, with no clear D. The CDR3 sequence is 12 residues long. CDR1 and CDR2 (germline): DFQATT, SNEGSKA (reference sequence). Trimming removed 5 bases from V and 3 bases from J, with 9 bases in between. Here the CDR3 reads CSALSWTDTQYF. The CDR3 DNA reads as TGCAGTGCTCTCTCGTGGACAGATACGCAGTATTTT.

V gene TRBV6-5 combines with J gene TRBJ1-2; D is uncertain. Germline V lookup: CDR1 MNHEY, CDR2 SVGAGI. The CDR3 covers 14 residues. Trimming took 4 bases from V and 3 from J, leaving 12 bases between them. The CDR3 here is CASSSPREYYGYTF. The DNA for the CDR3 is TGTGCCAGCAGTTCTCCTCGTGAGTACTATGGCTACACCTTC.

The V and J genes are TRBV20-1 and TRBJ1-5, with D maybe TRBD1 (6 bases). The CDR3 runs 16 residues. V lost 1 base and J 7 bases, leaving 20 bases between the germline ends. Germline-derived CDR1 and CDR2 are DFQATT and SNEGSKA (reference sequence). CDR3: CSARVGGASYGQPQHF. The CDR3 DNA reads as TGCAGTGCTAGAGTTGGGGGGGCGTCTTATGGGCAGCCCCAGCATTTT.

The chain is built from TRBV11-3 and TRBJ2-1; TRBD2 is a possible D gene (6 bases). Germline V CDR1 and CDR2: SGHNT, YENEEA. V lost 3 bases to trimming and J lost 6 bases, with 15 bases between them. This CDR3 is 15 amino acids long. The CDR3 bases are TGTGCCAGCAGCTTGTGGGGGGACCAATCCAATGAGCAGTTCTTC. It codes for CASSLWGDQSNEQFF.

The CDR3 is CASSLAEGQYNEQFF. Here the CDR3 DNA reads TGTGCCAGCAGCTTAGCGGAGGGACAATACAATGAGCAGTTCTTC. The chain combines TRBV7-6 with TRBJ2-1; D tentatively fits TRBD1 or TRBD2 (6 bases each). The CDR3 totals 15 residues. Germline CDR1 is SGHVS and CDR2 is FNYEAQ. Trimming left V 0 bases short and J 4 bases short, with 10 bases between.

J is TRBJ2-1 and V is TRBV2; TRBD2 agrees at 11 bases. The CDR3 is made up of 16 amino acids. Germline CDR1 reads SNHLY; CDR2 reads FYNNEI. The ends lost 8 bases at V and 12 bases at J; junction bases unmatched: 18. The CDR3 loop is CASWVQLAGEPKGQFF. The CDR3 coding sequence is TGTGCCAGCTGGGTTCAACTAGCGGGAGAGCCAAAGGGGCAGTTCTTC.

This rearrangement joins TRBV6-1 to TRBJ2-5; 7 positions match TRBD2. The CDR3 has 15 amino acids. The germline gives CDR1 MNHNS, CDR2 SASEGT. J gave up 3 bases and V 6 bases, and 10 bases lay outside the gene matches. CDR3 DNA sequence: TGTGCCAGCAGGAATCGACTAGCCAGGGAAGAGACCCAGTACTTC. Its protein is CASRNRLAREETQYF.

The chain combines TRBV20-1 with TRBJ2-3, with 8 positions matching TRBD2. Looked up from germline, CDR1 is DFQATT and CDR2 is SNEGSKA (reference sequence). The junction had 3 bases not matched to a gene; V was cut back by 3 bases and J by 4 bases. The CDR3 covers 13 residues. CDR3 sequence reads: CSASGRGADTQYF. The CDR3 DNA sequence: TGCAGTGCTAGCGGGAGGGGCGCAGATACGCAGTATTTT.

The chain joins TRBV6-1 to TRBJ2-7, with D tentatively TRBD2 (6 bases). The CDR3 runs to 13 residues. Trimming left V 9 bases short and J 6 bases short, with 18 bases between. Germline CDR1 MNHNS, CDR2 SASEGT. The chain's CDR3 is CASSQVWRGEQYF. The CDR3 DNA is TGTGCCAGTTCCCAAGTTTGGAGGGGCGAGCAGTACTTC.

There are a few counts of this clonotype. V gene TRBV25-1 combines with J gene TRBJ2-5; TRBD2 matches 8 bases. CDR1 and CDR2 from the germline V gene are MGHDK and SYGVNS. The junction had 19 bases not matched to a gene; V was cut back by 2 bases and J by 5 bases. This CDR3 has 19 amino acids. Here the CDR3 reads CASSERRGSGGRKSETQYF. The CDR3 DNA reads as TGTGCCAGCAGTGAACGACGAGGGAGCGGGGGCCGAAAATCGGAGACCCAGTACTTC.

In this sample, this clonotype turned up a few times. The chain employs TRBV20-1 and TRBJ2-5; 7 nucleotides match TRBD2. With 6 bases clipped from V and 7 bases from J, the junction kept 11 bases outside the gene matches. This CDR3 has 13 amino acids. In germline, CDR1 is DFQATT, CDR2 SNEGSKA (reference sequence). The DNA for the CDR3 is TGCAGTGCAACATACCGTGCTAGCGGGACCCAGTACTTC. Its translation: CSATYRASGTQYF.

This clonotype turned up a few times. The gene calls are TRBV20-1 and TRBJ1-2; TRBD1 agrees at 7 bases. Trimming removed 4 bases from V and 5 bases from J; junction bases left unmatched: 7. Germline V CDR1 and CDR2: DFQATT, SNEGSKA (reference sequence). This CDR3 is 13 amino acids long. The CDR3 region is CSATPQGGYGYTF. In DNA form, the CDR3 reads TGCAGTGCTACACCCCAGGGGGGTTATGGCTACACCTTC.

The gene calls are TRBV6-5 and TRBJ2-7; TRBD2 is a possible D gene (5 bases). CDR3 size: 16 residues. With 0 bases removed from V and 6 bases from J, the gap between germline ends came to 18 bases. CDR1 MNHEY and CDR2 SVGAGI come from the germline V gene. The DNA for the CDR3 is TGTGCCAGCAGTTACTCGATGGCCCGCCAAGGGAGCGAGCAGTACTTC. Its translation: CASSYSMARQGSEQYF.

The gene calls are TRBV11-2 and TRBJ2-5, with D uncertain. V was trimmed by 5 bases and J by 4 bases, leaving 17 bases between them. CDR3 size: 15 residues. The V gene's germline CDR1 is SGHAT and CDR2 FQNNGV. DNA of the CDR3: TGTGCCAGCAGCCCCCAAGGAAGGCGATCAGAGACCCAGTACTTC. It translates to CASSPQGRRSETQYF.

This clonotype was seen more than once but under ten times. V gene TRBV2 combines with J gene TRBJ1-1; D gene uncertain. Trimming left V 7 bases short and J 5 bases short, with 20 bases between. CDR1 SNHLY and CDR2 FYNNEI come from the germline V gene. CDR3 length: 15 residues. The chain's CDR3 is CASTPNSGGRTEAFF. CDR3 DNA: TGTGCCAGCACCCCCAACTCGGGTGGTAGGACTGAAGCTTTCTTT.

This clonotype was seen a handful of times. The chain uses TRBV5-5 and TRBJ2-5; D remains unclear. The CDR3 runs 16 residues. V lost 0 bases and J lost 0, with 12 bases in between. From germline, CDR1 is SGHKS and CDR2 YYEKEE (reference sequence). This CDR3 reads CASSLELTAYQETQYF. CDR3 DNA sequence: TGTGCCAGCAGCTTGGAGCTGACTGCGTACCAAGAGACCCAGTACTTC.

This clonotype was seen only a few times. The CDR3 sequence is CSATRPTSGTDTQYF. Written as DNA, the CDR3 is TGCAGTGCTACCAGACCGACTAGCGGCACAGATACGCAGTATTTT. The chain employs TRBV20-1 and TRBJ2-3, with TRBD2 matching 8 bases. The CDR3 is made up of 15 amino acids. Germline CDR1 is DFQATT and CDR2 is SNEGSKA (reference sequence). Germline trimming cut 4 bases from V and 1 base from J; bases unmatched to any gene: 7.

The chain combines TRBV5-1 with TRBJ2-5, with 8 bases that match TRBD2. The CDR3 has 14 residues. From germline, CDR1 is SGHRS and CDR2 YFSETQ. The V and J ends lost 4 bases and 0 bases, in that order; junction bases with no gene match: 2. The CDR3 region has the DNA TGCGCCAGCAGCCGTAGCGGGGACCAAGAGACCCAGTACTTC. Protein: CASSRSGDQETQYF.

The V gene is TRBV12-3 or TRBV12-4, the J gene TRBJ1-1, with D tentatively TRBD1 (6 bases). The CDR3 length is 13 residues. With 5 bases removed from V and 9 bases from J, the gap between germline ends came to 16 bases. The CDR3, as DNA: TGTGCCAGCAGTCCACTACAGGGTTTACAAGCTTTCTTT. This encodes CASSPLQGLQAFF.

This sequence joins TRBV12-3 or TRBV12-4 and TRBJ2-5; TRBD2 matches 8 bases. This CDR3 is 14 amino acids long. J lost 1 base, V lost 6 bases, and 4 bases had no gene match. CDR3 nucleotide sequence: TGTGCCAGCAGGACCACTAGCGGCCAAGAGACCCAGTACTTC. Protein: CASRTTSGQETQYF.

This clonotype was seen more than once but under ten times. This chain links TRBV7-8 with TRBJ1-1; D unclear. Trimming cost V 4 bases and J 5 bases, with 11 bases left between them. There are 13 residues in the CDR3. Germline loops: CDR1 SGHVS, CDR2 FQNEAQ. DNA for the CDR3: TGTGCCAGCAGCTATGACGGGAAAACTGAAGCTTTCTTT. Its translation is CASSYDGKTEAFF.

Ten or more counts support this clonotype. The rearrangement joins TRBV5-5 to TRBJ2-1, with D unclear. The CDR3 sequence is 12 residues long. The germline V and J ends were trimmed by 5 bases and 9 bases, with 12 bases remaining between them. In germline, CDR1 is SGHKS, CDR2 YYEKEE (reference sequence). The CDR3 sequence: CASSHAPAEQFF. CDR3 bases: TGTGCCAGCAGTCATGCTCCGGCTGAGCAGTTCTTC.

V gene TRBV29-1 combines with J gene TRBJ2-1; 10 bases are a match to TRBD1. The V and J ends lost 4 bases and 7 bases, in that order; junction bases with no gene match: 7. This CDR3 is built from 14 residues. Germline V lookup: CDR1 SQVTM, CDR2 ANQGSEA. CDR3 protein: CSVVGQGLGNEQFF. In DNA form, the CDR3 reads TGCAGCGTTGTGGGACAGGGGCTGGGGAATGAGCAGTTCTTC.

This clonotype was detected ten times or more. The chain recombines TRBV24-1 with TRBJ2-1, with D perhaps TRBD1 (5 bases). Trimming removed 5 bases at V and 9 bases at J, with 7 bases between. The CDR3 has 11 residues. CDR1 and CDR2 (germline): KGHDR, SFDVKD. In DNA, the CDR3 is TGTGCCACCAGTGTTGGGGCTGAGCAGTTCTTC. It is translated as CATSVGAEQFF.

Details on this clonotype: Sequence at one end of the junction differs from germline and may be a read error. V gene TRBV7-7 combines with J gene TRBJ2-2; TRBD1 is a possible D gene (6 bases). The CDR3 spans 15 residues. From germline, CDR1 is SSHAT and CDR2 FNYEAQ (reference sequence). The CDR3 sequence is CASSLGAYDSGELFF. The CDR3, as DNA: TGTGCTAGCAGCTTGGGGGCCTATGATTCCGGGGAGCTGTTTTTT. Looking up the rest from reference TRBV7-7 and TRBJ2-2 gives the full variable domain: GAGVSQSPRYKVTKRGQDVTLRCDPISSHATLYWYQQALGQGPEFLTYFNYEAQPDKSGLPSDRFSAERPEGSISTLTIQRTEQRDSAMYRCASSLGAYDSGELFFGEGSRLTVL.

The chain employs TRBV27 and TRBJ2-7, with 15 bases identical to TRBD2. The CDR3 is 17 amino acids. J lost 7 bases, V lost 2 bases, and 9 bases had no gene match. Germline values: CDR1 MNHEY, CDR2 SMNVEV (reference sequence). CDR3 nucleotides: TGTGCCAGCAGTTTAACCTGGACTAGCGGGGGGGCGGGGGAGCAGTACTTC. Protein: CASSLTWTSGGAGEQYF.

J is TRBJ2-7 and V is TRBV20-1; 7 bases are shared with TRBD1. Per germline, CDR1 DFQATT and CDR2 SNEGSKA (reference sequence). Trimming removed 4 bases from V and 4 bases from J; junction bases left unmatched: 7. The CDR3 loop spans 13 amino acids. The DNA for the CDR3 is TGCAGTGCTATCAGCCCGACAGGGTACGAGCAGTACTTC. This encodes CSAISPTGYEQYF.

This clonotype was counted a few times. This chain connects TRBV20-1 to TRBJ2-1, with 9 bases matching TRBD2. Germline V CDR1 and CDR2: DFQATT, SNEGSKA (reference sequence). Trimming cost V 3 bases and J 9 bases; bases outside gene matches: 15. The CDR3 runs to 16 residues. CDR3 DNA: TGCAGTGCTAGCGCCGGGTCTCGGCGGGGGGGCTCTGAGCAGTTCTTC. It is translated as CSASAGSRRGGSEQFF.

This clonotype has at least ten counts. The V gene is TRBV20-1, the J gene TRBJ2-5, with TRBD1 matching 9 bases. The length of the CDR3 is 15 residues. Germline lookup yields CDR1 DFQATT and CDR2 SNEGSKA (reference sequence). Trimming removed 0 bases from V and 2 bases from J; junction bases left unmatched: 4. CDR3: CSARDLQGAQETQYF. CDR3 in DNA: TGCAGTGCTAGAGACCTACAGGGGGCTCAAGAGACCCAGTACTTC.

On this clonotype: One end of the junction is discordant with germline, which a read error may explain. The V gene is TRBV12-3 or TRBV12-4, the J gene TRBJ2-7; D perhaps matches TRBD2 (5 bases). This CDR3 has 14 residues. The DNA of the CDR3 is TGTGGCAGCAGTTTAGAGGGTTTCTCCTACGAGCAGTACTTC. Protein: CGSSLEGFSYEQYF.